This T cell receptor beta chain was observed in a study of T cells in women clearing cervical HPV infection. Overall study: No precancer developed; the control's incident HPV16 infection cleared within 12 months.

Sequencing used immunoSEQ multiplex PCR; TCRdb keeps in-frame clones, though not all of them. The sample totals roughly 25,000 clones. As to this clone: The read gets to within 3 residues of the CDR3 end, and the germline J gene fills in the rest.

CDR3 length equals 11 residues. J gave up 3 bases and V 10 bases, and 2 bases lay outside the gene matches. In germline, CDR1 is MDHEN, CDR2 SYDVKM. The J gene is TRBJ2-7, the V gene TRBV28, with 8 positions matching TRBD1. Sequencing input: blood buffy coat. This receptor was identified in a woman aged 18 to 75 with a cervical HPV16 infection that either progressed to CIN3+ or cleared (not recorded which). The covered CDR3 bases are TGTGCCACCGACAGGGGCTACGAG. Its translation is CATDRGYE. The entire CDR3 protein is CATDRGYEQYF.